These 26 T cell receptor beta chains were sequenced from one sample in a study of blood T cell repertoires in COVID-19. Using immunoSEQ multiplex PCR, the repertoire was profiled, and TCRdb retains in-frame clones only, with some absent. The sample consists of 300,000 or so clones, approximately 88% of them appearing once. Sequencing was performed on peripheral blood. The receptor source for this set is a man aged 18 to 30 who had recovered from COVID-19.

This chain uses TRBV7-9 with TRBJ2-5; maybe TRBD2 (5 bases). Germline V gene sequence: CDR1 SEHNR, CDR2 FQNEAQ (reference sequence). This CDR3 is 12 amino acids long. V was clipped by 7 bases and J by 4 bases, with 10 bases between them. The DNA for the CDR3 is TGTGCCAGCACCCGGGGTCGAGAGACCCAGTACTTC. Translating it yields CASTRGRETQYF.

The rearrangement uses TRBV6-5 and TRBJ1-2; D is possibly TRBD1 (5 bases). The CDR3 runs 13 residues. The germline gives CDR1 MNHEY, CDR2 SVGAGI. Trimming took off 2 bases at V and 6 bases at J, with 10 bases between the two ends. CDR3 sequence (DNA): TGTGCCAGCAGTTACGGACTAGGGGATGGCTACACCTTC. This codes for CASSYGLGDGYTF.

This chain uses TRBV29-1 with TRBJ1-2, with a tentative D call TRBD1 (6 bases). The ends were cut back, 3 bases at V and 6 bases at J, with 14 bases in the middle. The CDR3 runs 13 residues. Germline V gives CDR1 SQVTM, CDR2 ANQGSEA. The CDR3: CSVEGAGVNGYTF. CDR3 DNA sequence: TGCAGCGTTGAGGGGGCAGGGGTGAATGGCTACACCTTC. The full variable domain, completed using reference TRBV29-1 and TRBJ1-2, is SAVISQKPSRDICQRGTSLTIQCQVDSQVTMMFWYRQQPGQSLTLIATANQGSEATYESGFVIDKFPISRPNLTFSTLTVSNMSPEDSSIYLCSVEGAGVNGYTFGSGTRLTVV.

This clone appeared once. V usage is TRBV18 and J usage is TRBJ1-2, with D unclear. CDR3 length: 15 amino acids. The germline CDR1 and CDR2 sequences are KGHSH and LQKENI. V shed 0 bases and J shed 0 bases, with 8 bases lying between them. This chain's CDR3 is CASSPPGAANYGYTF. As DNA, the CDR3 is TGTGCCAGCTCACCACCCGGAGCCGCTAACTATGGCTACACCTTC.

V gene TRBV7-8 combines with J gene TRBJ2-7, with 11 bases identical to TRBD2. CDR3 size: 16 residues. V was clipped by 4 bases and J by 0 bases; unmatched bases: 5. Germline assignment: CDR1 SGHVS and CDR2 FQNEAQ. This chain's CDR3 is CASSSRLAGGSYEQYF. The CDR3 nucleotides read TGTGCCAGCAGCTCCCGGCTAGCGGGAGGCTCCTACGAGCAGTACTTC.

The chain couples TRBV7-6 to TRBJ2-2, with D perhaps TRBD2 (6 bases). Per germline, CDR1 SGHVS and CDR2 FNYEAQ. The CDR3 is made up of 16 amino acids. The V gene lost 4 bases and the J gene lost 2 bases, with 14 bases spanning the gap. In nucleotides, the CDR3 is TGTGCCAGCAGCTCTATGGGGGGTTATAACACCGGGGAGCTGTTTTTT. This encodes CASSSMGGYNTGELFF.

The rearrangement uses TRBV18 and TRBJ1-6, with 8 bases identical to TRBD1. The V gene end was trimmed by 0 bases and the J gene end by 9 bases; junction bases not matched to a gene: 4. Looked up from germline, CDR1 is KGHSH and CDR2 is LQKENI. The CDR3 contains 15 residues. The CDR3 spells CASSPPQGAGSPLHF. The CDR3 DNA sequence: TGTGCCAGCTCACCACCGCAGGGGGCCGGTTCACCCCTCCACTTT.

The genes are TRBV2 and TRBJ2-3; TRBD1 aligns across 9 bases. The germline V gene encodes CDR1 SNHLY and CDR2 FYNNEI. The CDR3 covers 13 residues. V shed 11 bases, J shed 3 bases, and the junction held 6 bases outside the gene matches. In nucleotides, the CDR3 is TGTGCCGGGAGGGACAGGGTTACAGATACGCAGTATTTT. Protein sequence: CAGRDRVTDTQYF.

In DNA form, the CDR3 reads TGCGCCAGCAGGGGAGGATACGAGCAGTACTTC. Protein sequence: CASRGGYEQYF. The chain combines TRBV4-1 with TRBJ2-7, with TRBD2 as a possible D gene (6 bases). V lost 6 bases to trimming and J lost 4 bases, with 7 bases between them. The V gene's germline CDR1 is MGHRA and CDR2 YSYEKL. CDR3 length: 11 residues.

The rearrangement uses TRBV3-1 (or the pseudogene TRBV3-2) and TRBJ1-2, with 7 nucleotides matching TRBD1. The germline CDR1 and CDR2 sequences are LGHDT and YNNKEL (reference sequence). V was clipped by 1 base and J by 7 bases; unmatched bases: 6. This CDR3 is 14 amino acids long. CDR3 protein: CASSQADRATGYTF. CDR3 in DNA: TGTGCCAGCAGCCAAGCCGACAGGGCGACTGGCTACACCTTC.

The V and J genes are TRBV5-1 and TRBJ2-7; tentative D call: TRBD1 (5 bases). CDR3 size: 14 residues. The germline gives CDR1 SGHRS, CDR2 YFSETQ. The V end was cut by 0 bases, the J end by 5 bases, with 12 bases between. The DNA of the CDR3 is TGCGCCAGCAGCTTGGAAAGGGGAACCCACGAGCAGTACTTC. Translated, it gives CASSLERGTHEQYF. Full variable domain (outside the CDR3, taken from reference TRBV5-1 and TRBJ2-7): KAGVTQTPRYLIKTRGQQVTLSCSPISGHRSVSWYQQTPGQGLQFLFEYFSETQRNKGNFPGRFSGRQFSNSRSEMNVSTLELGDSALYLCASSLERGTHEQYFGPGTRLTVT.

The chain is built from TRBV27 and TRBJ2-1; TRBD1 is a possible D gene (6 bases). Trimming removed 2 bases at V and 8 bases at J, with 19 bases between. Germline V gene data show CDR1 as MNHEY and CDR2 as SMNVEV (reference sequence). The CDR3 runs to 16 residues. CDR3 in amino acids: CASSLGSLQGIHEQFF. The CDR3 bases are TGTGCCAGCAGTTTAGGTTCCCTACAGGGTATCCATGAGCAGTTCTTC.

This chain connects TRBV6-1 to TRBJ2-2; 8 nucleotides line up with TRBD2. Germline loops: CDR1 MNHNS, CDR2 SASEGT. V was clipped by 0 bases and J by 7 bases; unmatched bases: 7. The CDR3 length is 16 residues. The CDR3, as DNA: TGTGCCAGCAGTGAAGCCGGGACTAGTGGTTTCGGGGAGCTGTTTTTT. This encodes CASSEAGTSGFGELFF.

The CDR3 is CASDGTVYGYTF. In DNA, the CDR3 is TGTGCCAGCGATGGGACAGTCTATGGCTACACCTTC. This chain joins TRBV28 and TRBJ1-2, with TRBD1 matching 7 bases. Germline CDR1 reads MDHEN; CDR2 reads SYDVKM. This CDR3 is built from 12 residues. V lost 8 bases and J lost 4; bases outside the gene matches: 4.

The V call is TRBV14, the J call TRBJ2-7; 8 positions match TRBD2. The CDR3 has 16 amino acids. Germline CDR1 SGHDN, CDR2 FVKESK. V was clipped by 5 bases and J by 2 bases; unmatched bases: 11. The CDR3 nucleotides read TGTGCCAGCAGCAACTCGGGAGGGAGTAGGCCCTACGAGCAGTACTTC. Its translation: CASSNSGGSRPYEQYF.

This sequence joins TRBV7-2 and TRBJ1-6, with D unclear. Germline CDR1 and CDR2: SGHTA and FQGNSA. This CDR3 is 14 amino acids long. V dropped 1 base and J dropped 10 bases, with 11 bases sitting between them. CDR3 DNA: TGTGCCAGCAGCTTAGGGGCCGGCGGGTCACCCCTCCACTTT. Encoded protein: CASSLGAGGSPLHF.

This chain connects TRBV18 to TRBJ1-2; D not resolved. Germline V gene lookup returns CDR1 KGHSH and CDR2 LQKENI. With 0 bases removed from V and 4 bases from J, the gap between germline ends came to 15 bases. This CDR3 has 16 amino acids. The CDR3 loop is CASSPPVMGRVYGYTF. CDR3 coding DNA: TGTGCCAGCTCACCACCGGTGATGGGCAGAGTCTATGGCTACACCTTC.

In DNA form, the CDR3 reads TGTGCCAGCAGTTATCCAGGATACTATGGCTACACCTTC. Translating gives CASSYPGYYGYTF. The gene calls are TRBV6-5 and TRBJ1-2; D is ambiguous. In germline, CDR1 is MNHEY, CDR2 SVGAGI. Trimming took off 3 bases at V and 3 bases at J, with 8 bases between the two ends. The CDR3 runs 13 residues.

The chain carries TRBV6-5 and TRBJ1-1; D gene uncertain. V lost 8 bases, J lost 3 bases, and 7 bases lay in between. Germline CDR1 is MNHEY and CDR2 is SVGAGI. There are 11 residues in the CDR3. CDR3 loop: CASLGDTEAFF. Written as DNA, the CDR3 is TGTGCCAGCTTGGGAGACACTGAAGCTTTCTTT.

This chain connects TRBV11-2 to TRBJ1-2; D gene unclear. Germline V gene lookup returns CDR1 SGHAT and CDR2 FQNNGV. The CDR3 sequence is 17 residues long. Trimming cost V 1 base and J 0 bases, with 15 bases left between them. The DNA of the CDR3 is TGTGCCAGCAGCTTAGCGGGCGGAATCGGGGCTAACTATGGCTACACCTTC. Translated, it gives CASSLAGGIGANYGYTF.

This chain joins TRBV6-5 and TRBJ2-1, with D possibly being TRBD2 (6 bases). With 9 bases removed from V and 7 bases from J, the gap between germline ends came to 13 bases. Germline V gene sequence: CDR1 MNHEY, CDR2 SVGAGI. The CDR3 covers 12 residues. The CDR3 spells CASRGTPNEQFF. CDR3 DNA: TGTGCCAGTCGGGGGACTCCAAATGAGCAGTTCTTC.

The chain couples TRBV2 to TRBJ2-1; 10 positions match TRBD2. CDR3 length: 19 amino acids. Germline-derived CDR1 and CDR2 are SNHLY and FYNNEI. Trimming cost V 4 bases and J 6 bases; bases outside gene matches: 18. The CDR3 DNA follows: TGTGCCAGCAGTGGGGTGGGGTCCCTAGCGGGAGAAAGTTTCAATGAGCAGTTCTTC. Its protein product is CASSGVGSLAGESFNEQFF.

V usage is TRBV5-1 and J usage is TRBJ1-3; TRBD1 might be the D (5 bases). CDR1 is SGHRS and CDR2 is YFSETQ in the germline V gene. The CDR3 extends over 15 amino acids. V lost 0 bases to trimming and J lost 0 bases, with 7 bases between them. CDR3 loop: CASSLAGHSGNTIYF. The CDR3 nucleotides read TGCGCCAGCAGCTTGGCAGGGCACTCTGGAAACACCATATATTTT.

The DNA of the CDR3 is TGTGCCAGCTCACCAATGGGGGCGATCTACAATGAGCAGTTCTTC. It translates to CASSPMGAIYNEQFF. The gene calls are TRBV18 and TRBJ2-1; D might be TRBD1 (6 bases). In germline, CDR1 is KGHSH, CDR2 LQKENI. The CDR3 spans 15 residues. V was shortened by 2 bases and J by 3 bases, with 11 bases between the two germline ends.

V usage is TRBV7-6 and J usage is TRBJ2-1; 9 bases line up with TRBD2. Per the germline V gene, CDR1 is SGHVS and CDR2 is FNYEAQ. The CDR3 consists of 15 residues. Trimming at V came to 5 bases and at J to 7 bases, leaving 9 bases not matched to a gene. CDR3 sequence reads: CASSPSGTSMNEQFF. The CDR3 region has the DNA TGTGCCAGCAGCCCCTCCGGGACTAGCATGAATGAGCAGTTCTTC.

Details on this clone: The sample contains more than one DNA sequence encoding this CDR3. This chain uses TRBV15 with TRBJ2-5, with D possibly being TRBD2 (6 bases). This CDR3 contains 14 residues. V was clipped by 5 bases and J by 2 bases, with 12 bases between them. Germline V gives CDR1 LNHNV, CDR2 YYDKDF (reference sequence). The CDR3 DNA follows: TGTGCCACCAGCCGCGGGACCGCGCAAGAGACCCAGTACTTC. It yields the protein CATSRGTAQETQYF.